This TCR beta chain was observed in a study of blood T cells in healthy people across ages (dated by TCRdb to between 2014 and 2017). Broadly, across the study: Template switching captured roughly one uniquely barcoded TCR beta cDNA molecule per two T cells in model experiments. Age-related changes in TCR beta repertoire diversity were measured in the study by deep sequencing normalized with unique cDNA molecular identifiers. The donors were split into four age groups: young (average around 16 years), middle-aged (around 40), aged (approximately 60) and long-lived (under 85). Donors of different ages were randomly distributed across sequencing lanes to avoid experimental bias. For two donors (one aged 18 to 30 and one aged 80 or older), the study analyzed two additional independent replicas of 1 million unique cDNA reads from the same blood draw. Broader findings and caveats from the paper: Compared with the aged group, more naive CD4+ T cells, fewer expanded clones and increased TCR diversity were shown by the long-lived group, suggesting age selection. Donor CMV infection status was unknown, potentially confounding age-related changes in expanded clonotypes. The percentage of naive T cells measured by flow cytometry correlated strongly with observed TCR beta diversity. Estimates of total diversity based on one million sequenced T cells were regarded as lower bounds and as underestimates. As age increased, observed TCR beta diversity per million T cells dropped in a roughly linear way, and a significant reduction was already evident by age 40. Bulk unsorted PBMC profiling prevented conclusive comparison of naive and antigen-experienced compartments.

The library was prepared using 5' RACE. Sequencing used an Illumina HiSeq 2500. The second PCR ran for roughly 7 to 11 cycles and used a J-beta primer mix along with a sample-barcoded 5' primer. A template-switch 5' adaptor carrying 12 random nucleotides introduced a unique molecular identifier onto each TCR beta cDNA molecule. Each sample yielded at least 2.5 million CDR3-containing paired-end reads. First-strand cDNA synthesis was performed from all RNA using the Mint cDNA synthesis kit, with priming by a TRBC-specific oligonucleotide. All cDNA was treated with uracil-DNA glycosylase and then went through a first 18-cycle PCR with the universal primers M1SS and BC2_uni_R. Regarding the original processing steps: Normalization of each sample was performed by random selection of 1 million high-quality reads, each carrying a distinct molecular identifier. Instead of being binned into consensus sequences, reads with shared molecular identifiers were discarded. MiTCR, run with a Q25 quality threshold and the strictest error-elimination algorithm, handled CDR3 identification, clonotype clustering and error correction. Lower-bound total TCR beta diversity was estimated with a nonparametric unseen species model using Euler transformation. TCRdb reran the public reads through fastp at Q25 and MiXCR, keeping productive beta chains. Every CDR3 protein is listed once, alongside the most common genes and DNA of its rows. V and J calls and clone size were set by TCRdb, not the authors. Present in this sample are 1.5 million to 2 million distinct CDR3 sequences, roughly 30% of which were seen just once. The leading ten clones occupy more than 6% of the sample.

The donors were roughly 40 Caucasian individuals from Russia, aged 6 to 90 years, who were systemically healthy. Around 10 milliliters of peripheral blood were collected from each donor into EDTA-treated Vacutainer tubes. Ficoll-Paque density-gradient centrifugation was used to isolate PBMCs, with at least 6.5 million per sample. Trizol reagent was used to extract total RNA from the PBMCs, yielding at least 6 micrograms per sample. The percentages of naive CD45RAhigh/CD27high T cells were determined by flow cytometry on a PBMC aliquot from every donor. In this sample, this clonotype turned up a few times. Its recognized antigen is unknown. Base qualities are not at hand, and no much larger clone is one base apart. The CDR3 starts with the cysteine, ends with the phenylalanine, and has 13 residues. Here the CDR3 DNA is all that survives: 39 bases in frame from base 1. The V and J ends are trimmed by 6 bases and 5 bases, leaving 13 bases between them. The CDR1 and CDR2 encoded by the germline V gene (reference sequence) are MNHEY and SMNVEV.

Sequenced material: blood. In this chain, TRBV27 is recombined with TRBJ2-5; the D segment could be TRBD2, given 6 matching bases. The receptor was derived from a woman younger than 45 in good health. The DNA is as follows: TGTGCCAGCAGCCGGGGGTCAGTCGAGACCCAGTACTTC. This sequence encodes CASSRGSVETQYF.